This TCR beta chain was sequenced during a study of blood T cells in healthy people across ages. Overall study findings and caveats: Donors of long life had a larger count of naive CD4+ cells and greater diversity than aged donors.

There are a few counts of this clonotype. Its target is unknown. A sample-barcoded 5' primer and a J-beta primer mix were used in a second PCR of about 7 to 12 cycles. The authors tagged each cDNA molecule using a template-switch adaptor with 12 random nucleotides. TCRdb reprocessed the 5' RACE reads with MiXCR, giving one entry per CDR3 protein. The table shows 600,000 to 900,000 distinct CDR3 sequences, with roughly 26% occurring only once. CDR3 size: 15 residues. The germline V gene encodes CDR1 MNHEY and CDR2 SVGAGI. The V end lost 0 bases, the J end lost 1 base, and 9 bases lay between the germline ends. Each donor's blood draw was roughly 9.8 milliliters of peripheral blood. These records were also assigned to another study, of T cells of mothers and their children. From that second work: RNA was extracted, and all of it went into cDNA synthesis at roughly 1.4 ug per 15 ul.

The chain carries TRBV6-5 and TRBJ2-5, with D tentatively TRBD1 (6 bases). Specimen: blood. The source of this sequence is a boy younger than 18 in good health. The CDR3 sequence is CASSYSRQVQETQYF. CDR3 in DNA: TGTGCCAGCAGTTACTCGAGACAGGTCCAAGAGACCCAGTACTTC.